The present T cell receptor beta chain was sequenced within a study of T cells in Graves' hyperthyroidism and ophthalmopathy (dated by TCRdb to between 2018 and 2021). Notes on the research overall: Peripheral blood samples were taken at initial diagnosis, before any treatment was given. A discovery cohort of about 100 patients, roughly 40 with Graves' ophthalmopathy and 55 to 60 with stable Graves' hyperthyroidism, was used to find distinguishing TCR V-J signatures. Prospective prediction of ophthalmopathy was tested in an independent validation cohort of 18 to 20 hyperthyroidism patients and 15 to 17 patients who later progressed to ophthalmopathy. For training and testing, the approximately 92 patients in the discovery cohort were randomly divided in a 7:3 ratio. Thyroid tissue and blood T-cell repertoires from six or seven Graves' hyperthyroidism patients were also compared in the study. After blood sampling, hyperthyroidism patients were treated with methimazole at a starting dose of 30 mg daily, and ophthalmopathy patients were treated with high-dose intravenous methylprednisolone. The paper describes TCR Vbeta CDR3 sequencing of around 140 peripheral blood samples, made up of approximately 40 ophthalmopathy patients, 70 to 80 hyperthyroidism patients and some 17 progressor patients.

From V the trimming removes 9 bases and from J it removes 6 bases, while the gene matches leave 20 bases of the junction unaccounted for. Counted from cysteine to phenylalanine, this CDR3 has 18 amino acids. Only CDR3 DNA remains: 54 bases, in frame from the first base. Per the germline V gene (reference sequence), WNHNN is the CDR1 and SYGVQD is the CDR2. There are a few counts of this clonotype. This receptor's antigen is unknown. The input lacks base qualities; no much larger clone sits a single base away. Stable Graves' hyperthyroidism was defined as the absence of progression to ophthalmopathy over 18 months of follow-up. The hyperthyroidism patients were between 18 and 65 years old and newly diagnosed, with a disease duration of less than 2 months. The study excluded patients with uncontrolled infections, other autoimmune diseases, pregnancy or lactation. Clinical symptoms, serum thyroxine and TRAb, thyroid ultrasound, and orbital computed tomography formed the basis for the diagnoses. Ficoll-Paque density gradient centrifugation was used to isolate PBMCs from approximately 10 ml of fresh peripheral blood. Total RNA was extracted with Trizol reagent, and quality was checked on an Agilent 2100 Bioanalyzer.

TCR beta CDR3 regions were amplified from RNA transcripts. For the first round of RT-PCR on the TCR CDR3, the HTBI primer set was used together with the Qiagen OneStep RT-PCR kit. Libraries were constructed in a second round of multiplex PCR, after which size selection and purification were performed. Libraries were sequenced paired-end with 100 bp reads on an Illumina HiSeq2000. In the original analysis: Raw data were processed with SOAPnuke, discarding reads with adapters, uncalled bases, mean Phred below 15, or no exact constant-primer or identifier match. COPE v1.2.5 was used to merge high-quality paired reads, and clonotypes were defined as unique nucleotide sequences. MiTCR v1.1 was used to align the clonotypes against IMGT TRBV, TRBD and TRBJ reference segments. Analysis was restricted to V-J combinations with a frequency above 0.0001, which covered 99% to 99.2% of repertoires. A TCS score was defined as the ratio of F50 (clonal expansion) to E x V (chaos), with BLOSUM62-based TCRdist applied between CDR3 peptides within each V-J. Welch's t-statistics and random forest reduced fewer than 600 V-J features to 13, which were used in a naive Bayes classifier (R e1071). TCRdb took the public reads, trimmed them with fastp at Q25, ran MiXCR for clone calling and kept in-frame beta chains. Rows with a matching CDR3 protein are joined into one entry that keeps the most common DNA and genes. For this entry, the V and J calls and clone size follow TCRdb and not the study's own pipeline. The sample table holds approximately 420,000 distinct CDR3 sequences, of which roughly 13% were seen once. The ten largest clones take up roughly 4.8% of the sample.

What the work shows at the level of the full study, not this receptor alone: In validation, the model predicted progression to ophthalmopathy a median of around 6.5 months before onset, with about 70% sensitivity and roughly 73% specificity. Most expanded thyroid clonotypes (frequency above 0.001) were also found in blood, which suggests that blood repertoires may mirror thyroid immune responses. A 13 V-J signature model separated ophthalmopathy from stable hyperthyroidism, with roughly 88% sensitivity and roughly 81% specificity in cross-validation and 80%/75% in testing. Sample size was not statistically predetermined, and blinding of investigators to group allocation was not performed.

Recombination joined TRBV10-1 with TRBJ2-1; TRBD2 agrees with 10 junctional bases. The source material was blood. The clonotype was recovered from a woman aged 18-30 years with Graves' hyperthyroidism. The CDR3 in this case is CARGRGLLAGALRNEQFF. The nucleotides are TGCGCCAGAGGAAGGGGGTTGCTAGCGGGAGCTCTCCGCAATGAGCAGTTCTTC.